Below, 29 T cell receptor beta chains from the same sample are listed, as sequenced in a study of blood T cell repertoires in COVID-19. Assay: immunoSEQ multiplex PCR; the TCRdb copy retains only in-frame clones and omits some. The sample gives around 300,000 clones, approximately 88% of which show up once; less than 2% is in the top ten. The sequencing input was PBMCs or T cells enriched from blood (not recorded which). The source is a middle-aged woman who had recovered from COVID-19.

The chain carries TRBV5-1 and TRBJ2-3; D is possibly TRBD2 (6 bases). V lost 0 bases to trimming and J lost 3 bases, with 11 bases between them. The V gene's germline CDR1 is SGHRS and CDR2 YFSETQ. CDR3 length equals 15 residues. As DNA, the CDR3 is TGCGCCAGCAGCTTGGGCGGGGCTATAACAGATACGCAGTATTTT. Its translation: CASSLGGAITDTQYF.

CDR3: CASRQQTGILYEQYF. The CDR3 bases are TGTGCCAGTAGACAACAAACCGGGATCCTCTACGAGCAGTACTTC. This chain connects TRBV19 to TRBJ2-7; a weak D match, TRBD2 (5 bases). This CDR3 contains 15 residues. Germline V CDR1 and CDR2: LNHDA, SQIVND (reference sequence). V shed 6 bases and J shed 3 bases, with 18 bases lying between them.

This chain connects TRBV14 to TRBJ1-2; no clear D gene. The V end lost 1 base, the J end lost 7 bases, and 13 bases lay between the germline ends. CDR3 size: 14 residues. CDR1 SGHDN and CDR2 FVKESK come from the germline V gene. CDR3 sequence: CASSQVGGVGGYTF. CDR3 sequence (DNA): TGTGCCAGCAGCCAAGTCGGCGGTGTTGGTGGCTACACCTTC.

The genes are TRBV18 and TRBJ2-3; tentative D call: TRBD2 (6 bases). The CDR3 is 14 residues long. CDR1 and CDR2 from the germline V gene are KGHSH and LQKENI. V was shortened by 3 bases and J by 5 bases, with 12 bases between the two germline ends. This CDR3 is CASSPTGGRDTQYF. CDR3 nucleotides: TGTGCCAGCTCACCTACCGGAGGGAGAGATACGCAGTATTTT.

This clone was detected a few times. The CDR3 region is CASSASGGLEQFF. In DNA form, the CDR3 reads TGTGCCAGCAGTGCTAGCGGGGGGCTCGAGCAGTTCTTC. V usage is TRBV2 and J usage is TRBJ2-1; TRBD2 agrees at 11 bases. CDR1 and CDR2 (germline): SNHLY, FYNNEI. V was clipped by 4 bases and J by 10 bases; unmatched bases: 3. CDR3 length: 13 residues.

The CDR3 bases are TGTGCCAGCTCACCAACTAGTTTACGGGAAAAACTGTTTTTT. Its translation: CASSPTSLREKLFF. This chain joins TRBV18 and TRBJ1-4; D remains ambiguous. Germline CDR1 reads KGHSH; CDR2 reads LQKENI. This CDR3 contains 14 residues. Trimming left V 2 bases short and J 8 bases short, with 12 bases between.

This chain connects TRBV9 to TRBJ2-2, with D perhaps matching TRBD1 (5 bases). The CDR3 has 15 residues. Germline V gene lookup returns CDR1 SGDLS and CDR2 YYNGEE. The V gene lost 0 bases and the J gene lost 1 base, with 7 bases spanning the gap. CDR3 amino acids: CASSVGTGNTGELFF. The CDR3 DNA follows: TGTGCCAGCAGCGTAGGTACAGGGAACACCGGGGAGCTGTTTTTT. Complete variable domain (other parts from reference TRBV9 and TRBJ2-2): DSGVTQTPKHLITATGQRVTLRCSPRSGDLSVYWYQQSLDQGLQFLIQYYNGEERAKGNILERFSAQQFPDLHSELNLSSLELGDSALYFCASSVGTGNTGELFFGEGSRLTVL.

The V and J genes are TRBV6-2 or TRBV6-3 and TRBJ2-3; 10 bases map to TRBD2. V lost 2 bases and J lost 5; bases outside the gene matches: 7. The CDR3 length is 16 residues. The V gene's germline CDR1 is MNHEY and CDR2 SVGEGT. The CDR3 DNA reads TGTGCCAGCAGTTACCTCCCCGGGACTAGCGAAGATACGCAGTATTTT. Protein product: CASSYLPGTSEDTQYF.

The V call is TRBV4-3, the J call TRBJ2-7; TRBD2 matches 8 bases. V gave up 4 bases and J gave up 2 bases; unmatched junction bases: 13. Per germline, CDR1 LGHNA and CDR2 YSLEER. The length of the CDR3 is 17 residues. The CDR3 is CASSPLRNDSGTYEQYF. In nucleotides, the CDR3 is TGCGCCAGCAGCCCCCTACGGAATGATAGCGGGACCTACGAGCAGTACTTC.

This chain connects TRBV4-2 to TRBJ1-3; D unresolved. V was clipped by 4 bases and J by 0 bases, with 10 bases between them. Germline assignment: CDR1 LGHNA and CDR2 YNFKEQ. CDR3 length equals 15 residues. The CDR3 DNA follows: TGTGCCAGCAGCCCTCAGCGGGTCTCTGGAAACACCATATATTTT. Translating gives CASSPQRVSGNTIYF.

V and J are TRBV27 and TRBJ2-1; 10 positions match TRBD2. With V trimmed by 7 bases and J by 0 bases, 12 bases remained unmatched. The CDR3 covers 18 residues. Looked up from germline, CDR1 is MNHEY and CDR2 is SMNVEV (reference sequence). The DNA of the CDR3 is TGTGCCAGCAACCCATCCCGGCTAGCGGGAGACTCCTACAATGAGCAGTTCTTC. Encoded protein: CASNPSRLAGDSYNEQFF.

The rearrangement uses TRBV5-1 and TRBJ2-1, with 11 bases fitting TRBD2. The CDR3 length is 14 residues. CDR1 is SGHRS and CDR2 is YFSETQ in the germline V gene. V shed 5 bases and J 7 bases; nucleotides not matched to a gene: 5. The CDR3 DNA follows: TGCGCCAGCAGTATCACTAGCGGGAGTAATGAGCAGTTCTTC. Translation: CASSITSGSNEQFF.

This clone has more than one count but fewer than ten. The chain employs TRBV18 and TRBJ2-2, with D maybe TRBD1 (5 bases). Germline loops: CDR1 KGHSH, CDR2 LQKENI. The CDR3 covers 15 residues. V was clipped by 3 bases and J by 4 bases, with 12 bases between them. The CDR3 loop reads CASSPTDDSTGELFF. Written as DNA, the CDR3 is TGTGCCAGCTCACCGACCGATGACAGCACCGGGGAGCTGTTTTTT.

The chain links TRBV6-4 to TRBJ1-2, with D perhaps TRBD1 (5 bases). In germline, CDR1 is MRHNA, CDR2 SNTAGT. The CDR3 is 11 amino acids. Deletions cut 11 bases from V and 4 bases from J, with 11 bases between. The CDR3 nucleotides are TGTGCCCGCGGGGCGACCTATGGCTACACCTTC. Translating gives CARGATYGYTF.

V is TRBV29-1 and J is TRBJ2-1; no definite D call. The CDR3 totals 14 residues. The V and J ends lost 3 bases and 2 bases respectively, with 11 bases between them. CDR1 SQVTM and CDR2 ANQGSEA come from the germline V gene. CDR3 loop: CSVEPYLTYNEQFF. In DNA, the CDR3 is TGCAGCGTTGAGCCATATCTAACCTACAATGAGCAGTTCTTC.

The CDR3 sequence: CASSTSTSGRTYEQYF. As DNA, the CDR3 is TGTGCCAGCAGTACCTCCACTAGCGGGAGGACCTACGAGCAGTACTTC. J is TRBJ2-7 and V is TRBV27, with 12 bases matching TRBD2. The ends lost 5 bases at V and 2 bases at J; junction bases unmatched: 7. The CDR3 is 16 amino acids. Germline CDR1 is MNHEY and CDR2 is SMNVEV (reference sequence).

The J gene is TRBJ1-2, the V gene TRBV18; possibly TRBD1 for D (5 bases). The germline V and J ends were trimmed by 3 bases and 2 bases, with 7 bases remaining between them. The CDR3 consists of 13 residues. In germline, CDR1 is KGHSH, CDR2 LQKENI. CDR3 protein: CASSPTANYGYTF. Written as DNA, the CDR3 is TGTGCCAGCTCACCGACAGCGAACTATGGCTACACCTTC. The full variable domain, with the rest looked up from reference TRBV18 and TRBJ1-2, is NAGVMQNPRHLVRRRGQEARLRCSPMKGHSHVYWYRQLPEEGLKFMVYLQKENIIDESGMPKERFSAEFPKEGPSILRIQQVVRGDSAAYFCASSPTANYGYTFGSGTRLTVV.

The rearrangement uses TRBV25-1 and TRBJ1-4; 8 bases map to TRBD1. Germline CDR1 reads MGHDK; CDR2 reads SYGVNS. Germline trimming cut 7 bases from V and 13 bases from J; bases unmatched to any gene: 11. The CDR3 spans 13 residues. The CDR3 bases are TGTGCCAGCACAGGGACAGGACGGTACAGACTGTTTTTT. Protein: CASTGTGRYRLFF.

J is TRBJ1-1 and V is TRBV5-1; D gene unclear. The germline gives CDR1 SGHRS, CDR2 YFSETQ. The CDR3 extends over 13 amino acids. V lost 4 bases to trimming and J lost 5 bases, with 12 bases between them. The CDR3 region is CASSPGWETEAFF. Here the CDR3 DNA reads TGCGCCAGCAGCCCCGGGTGGGAGACTGAAGCTTTCTTT.

In DNA form, the CDR3 reads TGTGCCAGCAGCGTAGGACAGGGCCAATCTAACTATGGCTACACCTTC. Translation gives CASSVGQGQSNYGYTF. The chain recombines TRBV9 with TRBJ1-2, with 7 nucleotides matching TRBD1. In germline, CDR1 is SGDLS, CDR2 YYNGEE. The CDR3 has 16 amino acids. With 0 bases clipped from V and 0 bases from J, the junction kept 5 bases outside the gene matches. Full variable domain (remainder filled in from reference TRBV9 and TRBJ1-2): DSGVTQTPKHLITATGQRVTLRCSPRSGDLSVYWYQQSLDQGLQFLIQYYNGEERAKGNILERFSAQQFPDLHSELNLSSLELGDSALYFCASSVGQGQSNYGYTFGSGTRLTVV.

This clone was picked up one time. J is TRBJ2-1 and V is TRBV4-1, with a weak D call TRBD1 (6 bases). V was pared by 0 bases and J by 2 bases, with 14 bases between. Germline V gene sequence: CDR1 MGHRA, CDR2 YSYEKL. The CDR3 is 17 amino acids. CDR3 in DNA: TGCGCCAGCAGCCAAGATAACAGGGCAGCCCCCTACAATGAGCAGTTCTTC. Amino acids: CASSQDNRAAPYNEQFF.

J is TRBJ1-1 and V is TRBV12-3 or TRBV12-4; perhaps TRBD1 as D (5 bases). This CDR3 is built from 13 residues. Trimming cost V 7 bases and J 8 bases, with 17 bases left between them. The CDR3 DNA reads as TGTGCCAGCAACAACCGGGACTCATACGAAGCTTTCTTT. This gives the protein CASNNRDSYEAFF.

The rearrangement uses TRBV2 and TRBJ1-5; the D is unclear. The CDR3 is 15 amino acids. Germline V gene lookup returns CDR1 SNHLY and CDR2 FYNNEI. Trimming left V 3 bases short and J 0 bases short, with 9 bases between. The CDR3 is CASSERDYSNQPQHF. The CDR3 DNA is TGTGCCAGCAGTGAGAGGGATTATAGCAATCAGCCCCAGCATTTT.

This sequence joins TRBV7-2 and TRBJ2-5, with 10 nucleotides matching TRBD2. CDR1 and CDR2 from the germline V gene are SGHTA and FQGNSA. V lost 2 bases and J lost 4; bases outside the gene matches: 4. The CDR3 consists of 15 residues. CDR3 nucleotide sequence: TGTGCCAGCAGCTTAATACTAGCGGGGAGAGAGACCCAGTACTTC. Translating gives CASSLILAGRETQYF.

The chain employs TRBV5-1 and TRBJ2-1; 7 bases line up with TRBD1. Germline loops: CDR1 SGHRS, CDR2 YFSETQ. V trimming: 2 bases; J trimming: 4 bases; junction bases outside the gene matches: 6. The CDR3 consists of 15 residues. The CDR3 DNA follows: TGCGCCAGCAGCTTTGAGGGACAGAGATACAATGAGCAGTTCTTC. Amino acid sequence: CASSFEGQRYNEQFF.

This clone has a single count. V usage is TRBV7-2 and J usage is TRBJ2-1, with no clear D. CDR1 is SGHTA, CDR2 FQGNSA, per germline. The CDR3 length is 16 residues. With 5 bases removed from V and 9 bases from J, the gap between germline ends came to 23 bases. CDR3 amino acids: CASSPKSNVPTSEQFF. The CDR3 DNA is TGTGCCAGCAGCCCAAAATCCAACGTCCCTACGAGTGAGCAGTTCTTC.

This clone was counted between two and nine times. This chain joins TRBV19 and TRBJ1-2; TRBD1 matches 7 bases. Germline trimming cut 3 bases from V and 4 bases from J; bases unmatched to any gene: 2. CDR1 is LNHDA, CDR2 SQIVND, per germline (reference sequence). The CDR3 is 13 amino acids. The CDR3 reads CASSIRQGYGYTF. CDR3 nucleotides: TGTGCCAGTAGTATCAGACAGGGCTATGGCTACACCTTC.

This clone was recorded only once. This chain joins TRBV9 and TRBJ1-2; D not certain. With 0 bases removed from V and 0 bases from J, the gap between germline ends came to 15 bases. Germline CDR1 reads SGDLS; CDR2 reads YYNGEE. The CDR3 sequence is 17 residues long. CDR3 region: CASSVATKAGANYGYTF. The CDR3, as DNA: TGTGCCAGCAGCGTAGCTACGAAAGCAGGCGCTAACTATGGCTACACCTTC.

This sequence joins TRBV11-2 and TRBJ2-1, with 7 positions matching TRBD2. Germline CDR1 and CDR2: SGHAT and FQNNGV. Losses at the gene ends were 5 bases for V and 2 bases for J; bases not matched to a gene: 9. The CDR3 is 16 residues long. The CDR3 DNA reads TGTGCCAGCAGCCCCTCAGCGGGGATAACCTACAATGAGCAGTTCTTC. Its translation: CASSPSAGITYNEQFF.